This entry lists 14 T cell receptor beta chains sequenced from one sample in a study of identical twins. TCRdb re-called the 5' RACE reads with MiXCR, one entry per CDR3 protein. The repertoire holds about 520,000 distinct CDR3 sequences, with under 25% as singletons. This same sample was also taken into another study, of T cells expressing NK-cell markers.

Specimen: CD4+ T cells sorted from blood. The receptors come from a woman in her late teens or twenties in good health.

A few counts support this clonotype. V usage is TRBV6-1 and J usage is TRBJ2-7; 7 nucleotides agree with TRBD2. The CDR3 has 14 residues. Looked up from germline, CDR1 is MNHNS and CDR2 is SASEGT. Germline trimming cut 6 bases from V and 1 base from J; bases unmatched to any gene: 6. The CDR3 region has the DNA TGTGCCAGCAGCCCCGGGAGGAGGTCCTACGAGCAGTACTTC. Translated: CASSPGRRSYEQYF.

This chain connects TRBV6-1 to TRBJ2-7; D ambiguous. Germline values: CDR1 MNHNS, CDR2 SASEGT. The CDR3 runs to 14 residues. V lost 0 bases to trimming and J lost 2 bases, with 8 bases between them. The CDR3 protein is CASSEAARTYEQYF. For the CDR3, the DNA is TGTGCCAGCAGTGAAGCGGCCAGAACCTACGAGCAGTACTTC.

DNA of the CDR3: TGTGCCAGCAGCTTGGGAGCTGGGATCGGCACAGATACGCAGTATTTT. Translating gives CASSLGAGIGTDTQYF. The rearrangement uses TRBV5-5 and TRBJ2-3; D uncertain. V was cut by 0 bases and J by 1 base, with 12 bases left in between. Germline V CDR1 and CDR2: SGHKS, YYEKEE (reference sequence). The CDR3 covers 16 residues.

As regards this clonotype: A single base separates this from a much larger clone, so it may be a read error. CDR3 sequence (DNA): TGTGCCAGCACGGTGAACACCGGGGAGCTGTTTTTT. Translation gives CASTVNTGELFF. V gene TRBV6-1 combines with J gene TRBJ2-2, with D hard to call. V lost 7 bases to trimming and J lost 1 base, with 4 bases between them. In germline, CDR1 is MNHNS, CDR2 SASEGT. The CDR3 is 12 residues long.

This clonotype was counted only a few times. V is TRBV20-1 and J is TRBJ2-7, with D perhaps matching TRBD2 (5 bases). The ends were cut back, 1 base at V and 3 bases at J, with 7 bases in the middle. CDR1 DFQATT and CDR2 SNEGSKA come from the germline V gene (reference sequence). The CDR3 runs to 12 residues. The DNA for the CDR3 is TGCAGTGCTAGAGGAGGGAACTACGAGCAGTACTTC. It codes for CSARGGNYEQYF.

The table lists this clonotype with a few counts. For the CDR3, the DNA is TGCGCCAGCACTGGGGAGGTGCACAATGAGCAGTTCTTC. Protein: CASTGEVHNEQFF. The V and J genes are TRBV10-2 and TRBJ2-1; D is possibly TRBD2 (6 bases). V gave up 7 bases and J gave up 5 bases, with 12 bases separating them. There are 13 residues in the CDR3. CDR1 is WSHSY, CDR2 SAAADI, per germline.

The chain uses TRBV20-1 and TRBJ2-7, with D possibly matching TRBD1 (6 bases). The CDR3 is made up of 14 amino acids. V dropped 0 bases and J dropped 5 bases, with 14 bases sitting between them. Germline-derived CDR1 and CDR2 are DFQATT and SNEGSKA (reference sequence). The CDR3 protein is CSARDGTGINEQYF. For the CDR3, the DNA is TGCAGTGCTAGAGATGGTACAGGGATAAACGAGCAGTACTTC.

A few counts support this clonotype. The rearrangement joins TRBV20-1 to TRBJ2-1; 14 nucleotides match TRBD2. Germline CDR1 reads DFQATT; CDR2 reads SNEGSKA (reference sequence). The CDR3 consists of 13 residues. J gave up 15 bases and V 4 bases, and 8 bases lay outside the gene matches. CDR3 region: CSATGLAGGSRFF. CDR3 coding DNA: TGCAGTGCTACCGGACTAGCGGGGGGATCGCGGTTCTTC.

This sequence joins TRBV3-1 and TRBJ1-1; D is undetermined. The ends were cut back, 1 base at V and 8 bases at J, with 11 bases in the middle. Germline V gene sequence: CDR1 LGHDT, CDR2 YNNKEL (reference sequence). The CDR3 contains 13 residues. The CDR3 region is CASSQVAEKEAFF. The CDR3 DNA reads TGTGCCAGCAGCCAAGTAGCCGAGAAGGAAGCTTTCTTT.

This clonotype has more than one count but fewer than ten. The chain combines TRBV20-1 with TRBJ2-5; D is tentatively TRBD1 or TRBD2 (5 bases each). V lost 1 base, J lost 1 base, and 13 bases lay in between. This CDR3 is 15 amino acids long. In germline, CDR1 is DFQATT, CDR2 SNEGSKA (reference sequence). The CDR3 reads CSARAGTDFQETQYF. The CDR3 DNA reads TGCAGTGCTAGAGCGGGGACGGACTTCCAAGAGACCCAGTACTTC.

The chain recombines TRBV2 with TRBJ1-3; D gene ambiguous. V lost 5 bases to trimming and J lost 0 bases, with 8 bases between them. The CDR3 contains 14 residues. Germline CDR1 SNHLY, CDR2 FYNNEI. The CDR3: CASSPRYSGNTIYF. The DNA of the CDR3 is TGTGCCAGCAGTCCTCGTTACTCTGGAAACACCATATATTTT.

V is TRBV12-3 or TRBV12-4 and J is TRBJ2-6, with D possibly being TRBD1 (5 bases). Trimming took 7 bases from V and 0 from J, leaving 16 bases between them. The CDR3 has 17 amino acids. DNA of the CDR3: TGTGCCAGCACCGACAGTTTGTCCCCCTCTGGGGCCAACGTCCTGACTTTC. This encodes CASTDSLSPSGANVLTF.

The V gene is TRBV5-1, the J gene TRBJ2-1; 8 bases align to TRBD1. From germline, CDR1 is SGHRS and CDR2 YFSETQ. V gave up 3 bases and J gave up 2 bases; unmatched junction bases: 4. The CDR3 sequence is 15 residues long. CDR3 DNA sequence: TGCGCCAGCAGCTCCGGGACAGGAACCTACAATGAGCAGTTCTTC. Translation gives CASSSGTGTYNEQFF. The complete variable domain, with remaining parts taken from reference TRBV5-1 and TRBJ2-1, reads KAGVTQTPRYLIKTRGQQVTLSCSPISGHRSVSWYQQTPGQGLQFLFEYFSETQRNKGNFPGRFSGRQFSNSRSEMNVSTLELGDSALYLCASSSGTGTYNEQFFGPGTRLTVL.

The rearrangement uses TRBV28 and TRBJ1-2, with a possible D match to TRBD1 (5 bases). Trimming removed 3 bases from V and 6 bases from J, with 11 bases in between. The V gene's germline CDR1 is MDHEN and CDR2 SYDVKM. CDR3 size: 13 residues. CDR3 coding DNA: TGTGCCAGCAGTTTTATAGGGACGGATGGCTACACCTTC. Translated, it gives CASSFIGTDGYTF.